This T cell receptor beta chain originates from a study of Ad26.COV2.S vaccination and SARS-CoV-2 variants. The germline gives CDR1 KGHSH, CDR2 LQKENI. This CDR3 region has 13 residues. V was pared by 2 bases and J by 7 bases, with 8 bases between. The data were produced by immunoSEQ multiplex PCR, yet TCRdb's version contains in-frame clones alone and is incomplete. The sample holds over 450,000 clones, roughly nine tenths seen once. The treatment was: some 20 received Ad26.COV2.S at low or high dose, single or two shots; 5 received placebo; per-sample allocation not given. Collection of samples fell on day 63 after the first vaccine or placebo injection. This clone was recorded only once.

The source was peripheral blood, collected in a trial of Ad26.COV2.S vaccine versus placebo. The TCR sequence derives from a person between 18 and 59 years old who received the Ad26.COV2.S COVID-19 vaccine or a placebo. V and J are TRBV18 and TRBJ1-4; D not certain. CDR3 DNA: TGTGCCAGCTCACCAGGGCGAGGTGAAAAACTGTTTTTT. This gives the protein CASSPGRGEKLFF.